Following are 27 T cell receptor beta chains from one sample sequenced in a study of T cell responses to AZD1222 COVID-19 vaccine. Libraries were prepared by immunoSEQ multiplex PCR; TCRdb keeps only in-frame clonotypes and omits some of them. The sample lists some 130,000 clones, over 85% occurring once. The source material was peripheral blood, sampled on day 0 of AZD1222 vaccination. The receptors were gathered from an adult in good health.

This chain joins TRBV7-2 and TRBJ1-5; D is uncertain. Trimming pared 2 bases from V and 4 bases from J, leaving 9 bases between. Per germline, CDR1 SGHTA and CDR2 FQGNSA. This CDR3 is built from 14 residues. In DNA, the CDR3 is TGTGCCAGCAGCTTAACACAGATAAATCAGCCCCAGCATTTT. Translating it yields CASSLTQINQPQHF.

V is TRBV6-2 or TRBV6-3 and J is TRBJ2-3; D remains ambiguous. The V gene lost 0 bases and the J gene lost 0 bases, with 10 bases spanning the gap. The CDR3 contains 16 residues. The germline CDR1 and CDR2 sequences are MNHEY and SVGEGT. CDR3 in amino acids: CASSYSRRSSTDTQYF. For the CDR3, the DNA is TGTGCCAGCAGTTACTCAAGACGTTCTAGCACAGATACGCAGTATTTT.

The chain carries TRBV24-1 and TRBJ1-2; D might be TRBD1 (6 bases). Per the germline V gene, CDR1 is KGHDR and CDR2 is SFDVKD. The CDR3 sequence is 14 residues long. V dropped 4 bases and J dropped 3 bases, with 11 bases sitting between them. The CDR3 region has the DNA TGTGCCACCAGTGACAATGACAGGCACTATGGCTACACCTTC. The encoded protein is CATSDNDRHYGYTF.

The V and J genes are TRBV6-1 and TRBJ1-2, with D unresolved. The CDR3 extends over 14 amino acids. V lost 3 bases to trimming and J lost 4 bases, with 12 bases between them. Looked up from germline, CDR1 is MNHNS and CDR2 is SASEGT. The DNA for the CDR3 is TGTGCCAGCAGTGATCCACAGCTTGTCTATGGCTACACCTTC. Translation: CASSDPQLVYGYTF.

V gene TRBV7-6 combines with J gene TRBJ1-5, with a weak D call TRBD1 (5 bases). With 0 bases removed from V and 4 bases from J, the gap between germline ends came to 7 bases. CDR3 length: 14 residues. CDR1 is SGHVS, CDR2 FNYEAQ, per germline. The CDR3 DNA sequence: TGTGCCAGCAGCTTAGCTGGGGCAAATCAGCCCCAGCATTTT. This gives the protein CASSLAGANQPQHF.

V and J are TRBV12-3 or TRBV12-4 and TRBJ2-3; 12 nucleotides match TRBD2. V lost 5 bases to trimming and J lost 8 bases; unmatched junction nucleotides: 2. This CDR3 has 13 residues. This CDR3 is CASSPGLAGTQYF. CDR3 DNA sequence: TGTGCCAGCAGTCCGGGACTAGCGGGTACGCAGTATTTT.

The V gene is TRBV15, the J gene TRBJ2-3, with TRBD1 as a possible D gene (5 bases). This CDR3 has 13 amino acids. Germline lookup yields CDR1 LNHNV and CDR2 YYDKDF (reference sequence). Between the trimmed V and J ends, which lost 5 bases and 3 bases, there was a span of 9 bases. The CDR3 here is CATSAGLTDTQYF. In nucleotides, the CDR3 is TGTGCCACCAGCGCAGGGTTAACAGATACGCAGTATTTT.

For the CDR3, the DNA is TGTGCCAGCAGCTTTGTTCTTCGGCTGACTTATGGCTACACCTTC. Residues: CASSFVLRLTYGYTF. The rearrangement joins TRBV5-6 to TRBJ1-2; no definite D call. The CDR3 is made up of 15 amino acids. Between the trimmed V and J ends, which lost 2 bases and 5 bases, there was a span of 16 bases. The V gene's germline CDR1 is SGHDT and CDR2 YYEEEE.

The V gene is TRBV10-3, the J gene TRBJ2-2; tentatively, D is TRBD2 (6 bases). Looked up from germline, CDR1 is ENHRY and CDR2 is SYGVKD. V lost 6 bases, J lost 5 bases, and 10 bases lay in between. This CDR3 contains 13 residues. The CDR3 spells CAISGGGTGELFF. CDR3 DNA sequence: TGTGCCATCAGCGGGGGTGGGACCGGGGAGCTGTTTTTT.

This sequence joins TRBV6-5 and TRBJ1-2, with a tentative D call TRBD1 (5 bases). The CDR3 is 15 amino acids. Germline V lookup: CDR1 MNHEY, CDR2 SVGAGI. The V end lost 2 bases, the J end lost 9 bases, and 19 bases lay between the germline ends. DNA of the CDR3: TGTGCCAGCAGTTACAGAGGGGCTTCAGTAGACAGCTACACCTTC. As protein: CASSYRGASVDSYTF.

This sequence joins TRBV30 and TRBJ2-3; 7 bases fit TRBD2. Per germline, CDR1 GTSNPN and CDR2 SVGIG (reference sequence). CDR3 size: 14 residues. The V segment lost 6 bases and the J segment 2 bases; nucleotides outside the gene matches: 8. The CDR3 spells CACRRGTITDTQYF. The CDR3 nucleotides are TGTGCCTGTCGGCGGGGGACCATCACAGATACGCAGTATTTT.

The V call is TRBV19, the J call TRBJ2-2; D not resolved. The germline V gene encodes CDR1 LNHDA and CDR2 SQIVND (reference sequence). The CDR3 has 15 residues. V was pared by 3 bases and J by 4 bases, with 12 bases between. DNA for the CDR3: TGTGCCAGTAGTATCTTCCAGACGGGCACCGGGGAGCTGTTTTTT. Its translation is CASSIFQTGTGELFF.

The rearrangement uses TRBV6-1 and TRBJ2-5, with 7 bases matching TRBD1. The junction had 15 bases not matched to a gene; V was cut back by 3 bases and J by 5 bases. The CDR3 is 17 residues long. Germline V lookup: CDR1 MNHNS, CDR2 SASEGT. DNA for the CDR3: TGTGCCAGCAGTGATTTATCGGCCGGCCTCAGGGGGGAGACCCAGTACTTC. Translation gives CASSDLSAGLRGETQYF.

V usage is TRBV27 and J usage is TRBJ2-3; no reliable D call. The CDR3 contains 17 residues. The germline V gene encodes CDR1 MNHEY and CDR2 SMNVEV (reference sequence). Trimming cost V 6 bases and J 0 bases, with 19 bases left between them. The CDR3 is CASSPPSQFPSTDTQYF. Here the CDR3 DNA reads TGTGCCAGCAGCCCACCCTCCCAATTTCCTAGCACAGATACGCAGTATTTT.

The rearrangement uses TRBV2 and TRBJ1-4; D unclear. There are 13 residues in the CDR3. Trimming left V 5 bases short and J 4 bases short, with 8 bases between. Germline assignment: CDR1 SNHLY and CDR2 FYNNEI. CDR3 DNA: TGTGCCAGCAGTAGACCGGATAATGAAAAACTGTTTTTT. This sequence encodes CASSRPDNEKLFF.

This chain joins TRBV28 and TRBJ1-2; 7 bases are shared with TRBD1. Germline V lookup: CDR1 MDHEN, CDR2 SYDVKM. V lost 10 bases and J lost 4; bases outside the gene matches: 9. CDR3 length: 13 amino acids. The CDR3 is CATLRQGPYGYTF. The CDR3, as DNA: TGTGCCACCCTGAGACAGGGCCCCTATGGCTACACCTTC.

The chain uses TRBV24-1 and TRBJ1-5; no reliable D call. There are 13 residues in the CDR3. Germline CDR1 KGHDR, CDR2 SFDVKD. CDR3 in DNA: TGTACCGCTACACCGAATAGCAATCAGCCCCAGCATTTT. This sequence encodes CTATPNSNQPQHF.

This chain links TRBV2 with TRBJ2-3; 9 nucleotides line up with TRBD2. The CDR3 consists of 17 residues. V lost 4 bases to trimming and J lost 5 bases; unmatched junction nucleotides: 13. Germline loops: CDR1 SNHLY, CDR2 FYNNEI. This CDR3 is CASSVVAGGPGGDTQYF. In nucleotides, the CDR3 is TGTGCCAGCAGTGTGGTTGCGGGAGGGCCCGGGGGAGATACGCAGTATTTT.

J is TRBJ2-7 and V is TRBV7-8, with 8 nucleotides matching TRBD2. The CDR3 extends over 15 amino acids. Germline CDR1 SGHVS, CDR2 FQNEAQ. Trimming at V came to 5 bases and at J to 4 bases, leaving 10 bases not matched to a gene. CDR3 nucleotide sequence: TGTGCCAGCAGCCAAGAGCTAGCGGGCCAGTACGAGCAGTACTTC. Its protein is CASSQELAGQYEQYF.

The chain uses TRBV7-6 and TRBJ2-3; tentative D call: TRBD1 (8 bases). Trimming removed 5 bases from V and 3 bases from J, with 15 bases in between. The CDR3 contains 15 residues. Germline V gives CDR1 SGHVS, CDR2 FNYEAQ. The CDR3 nucleotides read TGTGCCAGCAGCCTACAGGGGGGGAGGACAGATACGCAGTATTTT. Its translation: CASSLQGGRTDTQYF.

The V call is TRBV5-1, the J call TRBJ1-3; D gene uncertain. Looked up from germline, CDR1 is SGHRS and CDR2 is YFSETQ. This CDR3 has 12 residues. Trimming pared 4 bases from V and 4 bases from J, leaving 6 bases between. The CDR3 nucleotides are TGCGCCAGCAGCCAAAGCGGAAACACCATATATTTT. Protein product: CASSQSGNTIYF.

The chain recombines TRBV9 with TRBJ1-3; D gene uncertain. The germline gives CDR1 SGDLS, CDR2 YYNGEE. The CDR3 consists of 13 residues. Trimming pared 0 bases from V and 4 bases from J, leaving 5 bases between. The CDR3 sequence is CASSVAGGNTIYF. The DNA of the CDR3 is TGTGCCAGCAGCGTAGCTGGAGGAAACACCATATATTTT. The full variable domain, its missing parts supplied by reference TRBV9 and TRBJ1-3, is DSGVTQTPKHLITATGQRVTLRCSPRSGDLSVYWYQQSLDQGLQFLIQYYNGEERAKGNILERFSAQQFPDLHSELNLSSLELGDSALYFCASSVAGGNTIYFGEGSWLTVV.

The rearrangement uses TRBV28 and TRBJ1-1; D gene ambiguous. From germline, CDR1 is MDHEN and CDR2 SYDVKM. Trimming stripped 6 bases from V and 3 bases from J, with 14 bases between. This CDR3 comprises 14 residues. CDR3 region: CASSVKVTDTEAFF. For the CDR3, the DNA is TGTGCCAGCAGCGTAAAGGTTACCGACACTGAAGCTTTCTTT.

The chain joins TRBV9 to TRBJ1-3, with a possible D match to TRBD1 (6 bases). Trimming took 3 bases from V and 4 from J, leaving 11 bases between them. Germline V lookup: CDR1 SGDLS, CDR2 YYNGEE. This CDR3 is 14 amino acids long. CDR3 sequence reads: CASSDRESGNTIYF. The DNA for the CDR3 is TGTGCCAGCAGCGACAGGGAGTCGGGAAACACCATATATTTT.

The V and J genes are TRBV6-5 and TRBJ1-3; D remains unclear. This CDR3 is built from 15 residues. With 7 bases removed from V and 0 bases from J, the gap between germline ends came to 13 bases. Germline-derived CDR1 and CDR2 are MNHEY and SVGAGI. CDR3 loop: CASKPRTISGNTIYF. CDR3 coding DNA: TGTGCCAGCAAACCACGTACTATCTCTGGAAACACCATATATTTT.

This clone was seen just once. The chain combines TRBV30 with TRBJ2-2; D is perhaps TRBD1 (7 bases). Germline CDR1 is GTSNPN and CDR2 is SVGIG (reference sequence). CDR3 length: 14 residues. Trimming left V 4 bases short and J 4 bases short, with 13 bases between. CDR3 protein: CAWTGGGPTGELFF. The DNA of the CDR3 is TGTGCCTGGACAGGGGGAGGCCCCACCGGGGAGCTGTTTTTT.

This sequence joins TRBV12-3 or TRBV12-4 and TRBJ1-1, with unresolved D. The CDR3 consists of 11 residues. The V gene lost 3 bases and the J gene lost 3 bases, with 2 bases spanning the gap. CDR3 sequence (DNA): TGTGCCAGCAGTTTCGACACTGAAGCTTTCTTT. Translated: CASSFDTEAFF.